Each of the 14 T cell receptor beta chains below was sequenced from the same sample in a study of OX40 agonist ivuxolimab in advanced cancers. The method was immunoSEQ multiplex PCR; TCRdb's version includes in-frame clones alone and lacks a portion of them. The table shows more than 20,000 clones, with around 83% occurring only once. Here the sequenced sample was CD4+ or CD8+ T cells sorted from blood, taken in a trial of the OX40 agonist ivuxolimab. The receptors come from an adult with an advanced solid tumor such as melanoma, head and neck, liver or kidney cancer.

The CDR3 sequence: CASSLEGGPTF. The DNA of the CDR3 is TGTGCCAGCAGTCTAGAGGGGGGACCCACCTTC. This chain connects TRBV9 to TRBJ1-2, with a tentative D call TRBD1 (6 bases). The CDR3 is made up of 11 amino acids. Trimming took 5 bases from V and 13 from J, leaving 15 bases between them. Germline V gene sequence: CDR1 SGDLS, CDR2 YYNGEE.

The rearrangement uses TRBV4-1 and TRBJ2-5; D gene ambiguous. The CDR3 loop spans 14 amino acids. Germline V gene lookup returns CDR1 MGHRA and CDR2 YSYEKL. The ends were cut back, 3 bases at V and 1 base at J, with 9 bases in the middle. The CDR3 nucleotides are TGCGCCAGCAGCCAGACGAGTTTCCAAGAGACCCAGTACTTC. Its protein is CASSQTSFQETQYF.

The chain employs TRBV27 and TRBJ2-7; no firm D call. Trimming removed 7 bases at V and 2 bases at J, with 6 bases between. The germline V gene encodes CDR1 MNHEY and CDR2 SMNVEV (reference sequence). The CDR3 loop spans 11 amino acids. In nucleotides, the CDR3 is TGTGCCAGCACGGACGCCTACGAGCAGTACTTC. Translating gives CASTDAYEQYF.

This clone was counted a single time. V and J are TRBV27 and TRBJ1-2; a possible D gene is TRBD1 (5 bases). V was pared by 6 bases and J by 0 bases, with 8 bases between. Germline V gene sequence: CDR1 MNHEY, CDR2 SMNVEV (reference sequence). This CDR3 comprises 13 residues. Here the CDR3 DNA reads TGTGCCAGCAGCCGACAGCCTAACTATGGCTACACCTTC. Encoded protein: CASSRQPNYGYTF.

J is TRBJ1-6 and V is TRBV30; 7 bases are shared with TRBD1. The CDR3 has 16 amino acids. The germline V gene has CDR1 GTSNPN and CDR2 SVGIG (reference sequence). V gave up 0 bases and J gave up 7 bases; unmatched junction bases: 9. CDR3 region: CAWSVKAGGGNSPLHF. CDR3 nucleotides: TGTGCCTGGAGTGTAAAGGCTGGAGGGGGCAATTCACCCCTCCACTTT.

A few counts support this clone. The CDR3 region has the DNA TGTGCCAGCAGTTCCTCGGGACAGAAGGAGACCCAGTACTTC. It codes for CASSSSGQKETQYF. The chain uses TRBV27 and TRBJ2-5; 7 bases fit TRBD1. The CDR3 totals 14 residues. The germline V gene encodes CDR1 MNHEY and CDR2 SMNVEV (reference sequence). The J segment lost 5 bases and the V segment lost 4 bases, leaving 7 bases of the junction unmatched.

This chain connects TRBV4-1 to TRBJ1-2; D uncertain. The CDR3 consists of 15 residues. Germline V lookup: CDR1 MGHRA, CDR2 YSYEKL. Trimming removed 1 base at V and 4 bases at J, with 13 bases between. The CDR3 loop reads CASSQGGNSVYGYTF. CDR3 coding DNA: TGCGCCAGCAGCCAAGGCGGGAACAGTGTCTATGGCTACACCTTC.

The genes are TRBV5-1 and TRBJ2-7, with D perhaps TRBD1 (6 bases). Germline V gives CDR1 SGHRS, CDR2 YFSETQ. V was trimmed by 5 bases and J by 2 bases, leaving 11 bases between them. This CDR3 is built from 13 residues. In DNA, the CDR3 is TGCGCCAGCAGATCGGGACACCCCTACGAGCAGTACTTC. Residues: CASRSGHPYEQYF.

The rearrangement joins TRBV7-9 to TRBJ1-6; 8 positions match TRBD1. J gave up 8 bases and V 5 bases, and 5 bases lay outside the gene matches. This CDR3 is 14 amino acids long. Germline loops: CDR1 SEHNR, CDR2 FQNEAQ (reference sequence). The CDR3 sequence: CASSHWGQDSPLHF. As DNA, the CDR3 is TGTGCCAGCAGCCACTGGGGACAGGATTCACCCCTCCACTTT.

The gene calls are TRBV29-1 and TRBJ2-7, with a possible D match to TRBD2 (6 bases). V was cut by 7 bases and J by 5 bases, with 12 bases left in between. This CDR3 is built from 11 residues. The germline V gene encodes CDR1 SQVTM and CDR2 ANQGSEA. The CDR3 sequence: CSGQRGDEQYF. CDR3 nucleotide sequence: TGCAGCGGCCAACGCGGGGACGAGCAGTACTTC.

This clone was counted a few times. This chain uses TRBV2 with TRBJ2-2; TRBD2 agrees at 13 bases. The CDR3 spans 17 residues. Germline values: CDR1 SNHLY, CDR2 FYNNEI. The junction had 7 bases not matched to a gene; V was cut back by 6 bases and J by 3 bases. CDR3 loop: CASSPGTSGAYTGELFF. The CDR3 nucleotides read TGTGCCAGCAGCCCGGGGACTAGCGGGGCCTACACCGGGGAGCTGTTTTTT. Full variable domain (rest looked up from reference TRBV2 and TRBJ2-2): EPEVTQTPSHQVTQMGQEVILRCVPISNHLYFYWYRQILGQKVEFLVSFYNNEISEKSEIFDDQFSVERPDGSNFTLKIRSTKLEDSAMYFCASSPGTSGAYTGELFFGEGSRLTVL.

V is TRBV6-5 and J is TRBJ1-5, with D possibly being TRBD1 (5 bases). CDR1 MNHEY and CDR2 SVGAGI come from the germline V gene. CDR3 size: 14 residues. Trimming removed 5 bases from V and 5 bases from J, with 13 bases in between. In DNA form, the CDR3 reads TGTGCCAGCAGTAGAGGGGAAGGGGATCAGCCCCAGCATTTT. This codes for CASSRGEGDQPQHF.

The CDR3 here is CASSLETDEQFF. The DNA of the CDR3 is TGTGCCAGCAGCTTAGAAACGGATGAGCAGTTCTTC. The J gene is TRBJ2-1, the V gene TRBV11-3; D unclear. Germline assignment: CDR1 SGHNT and CDR2 YENEEA. CDR3 length equals 12 residues. The V and J ends lost 0 bases and 8 bases respectively, with 5 bases between them.

V usage is TRBV12-5 and J usage is TRBJ1-1, with 7 bases identical to TRBD1. CDR3 length: 15 residues. CDR1 is LGHNT and CDR2 is FRNRAP in the germline V gene. J gave up 3 bases and V 5 bases, and 9 bases lay outside the gene matches. CDR3 amino acids: CASGVRGGRDTEAFF. The CDR3 DNA follows: TGTGCTAGTGGTGTCAGGGGGGGAAGGGACACTGAAGCTTTCTTT.